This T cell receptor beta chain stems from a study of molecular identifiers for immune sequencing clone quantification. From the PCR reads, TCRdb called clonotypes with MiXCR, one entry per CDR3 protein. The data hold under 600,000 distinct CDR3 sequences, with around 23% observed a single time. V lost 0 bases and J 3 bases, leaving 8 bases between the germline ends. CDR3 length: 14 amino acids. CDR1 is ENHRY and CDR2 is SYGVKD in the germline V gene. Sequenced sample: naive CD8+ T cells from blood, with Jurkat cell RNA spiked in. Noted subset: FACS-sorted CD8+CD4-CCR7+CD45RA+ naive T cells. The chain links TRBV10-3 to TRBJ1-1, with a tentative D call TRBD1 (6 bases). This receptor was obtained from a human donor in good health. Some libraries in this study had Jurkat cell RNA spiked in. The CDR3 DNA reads TGTGCCATCAGTGAGTCCGAGGGGGACACTGAAGCTTTCTTT. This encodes CAISESEGDTEAFF.